The T cell receptor beta chain under discussion was sequenced for a study of blood T cell repertoires in COVID-19. As for the study in general: Sites across the United States, Italy and Spain contributed samples from acute and convalescent COVID-19.

Trimming shortened V by 1 base and J by 0 bases, and 11 bases separated the two germline ends. CDR3 length: 16 residues. Germline CDR1 is SGHNT and CDR2 is YENEEA. In the authors' methods: Amplified reference gene primers provided the basis for estimating nucleated cell counts. TCRdb's copy holds only in-frame clones and misses some; the assay was immunoSEQ multiplex PCR. V, J and clone size are those of that table, while D and trimming were read from the DNA. The sample contains hundreds of thousands of clones, about 89% of which appear only once. Everyone who took part was 18 to 89 years old, and they came from fewer than 25 US areas.

The TCR sequence derives from a woman aged 30 to 39 who had recovered from COVID-19. This sequence joins TRBV11-3 and TRBJ2-3; D is unresolved. Sequencing was performed on PBMCs or T cells enriched from blood (not recorded which). The CDR3 region is CASSLGGQTSTDTQYF. The CDR3 region has the DNA TGTGCCAGCAGCTTAGGAGGCCAGACTAGCACAGATACGCAGTATTTT.